These T cell receptor beta chains were read from a single sample in a study of CD8 T cells in ankylosing spondylitis. TCRdb re-called the 5' RACE reads through MiXCR, storing one row per CDR3 protein. The table includes 750,000 to 850,000 distinct CDR3 sequences, around 11% detected once. Sample: blood, either unsorted or a sorted T cell fraction (not recorded which). The receptor source for this set is a male donor with ankylosing spondylitis. The conserved cysteine and the conserved F or W are not part of the CDR3 here. The D gene is left open where the match is weak.

TRBJ2-2 TRBV20-1 - SARQPAGELF
TRBJ1-1 TRBV5-1 - ASSRWTRGDTEAF
TRBJ2-7 TRBV7-9 TRBD2 ASSLVPRGSTYEQY
TRBJ1-4 TRBV5-6 - ASSSTRTGEKLF
TRBJ2-1 TRBV6-2/TRBV6-3 TRBD2 ASKSGGADNEQF
TRBJ2-3 TRBV20-1 TRBD2 SARDLRGGNTDTQY
TRBJ2-7 TRBV10-3 TRBD2 AISVAGDSYEQY
TRBJ2-3 TRBV9 TRBD2 ASSPRPAGDQGDTQY
TRBJ1-2 TRBV28 - ASRGSLANYGYT
TRBJ2-1 TRBV7-2 TRBD1 ASSAQGVVSYNEQF
TRBJ1-3 TRBV20-1 TRBD1 TLRGPGNTIY
TRBJ2-7 TRBV7-2 TRBD2 ASSKTSGATYEQY
TRBJ1-1 TRBV29-1 - SAARHQPPMNTEAF
TRBJ1-6 TRBV7-2 - ASSFWGSPLH
TRBJ1-1 TRBV9 TRBD1 ASSVAPTGRTEAF
TRBJ2-5 TRBV20-1 TRBD2 SARAAGTSGKETQY
TRBJ1-1 TRBV5-6 - ASSPTKRGNTEAF
TRBJ1-5 TRBV6-1 TRBD1 ASSLDRGDQPQH
TRBJ2-1 TRBV4-2 - ASRLGANEQF
TRBJ1-6 TRBV28 TRBD1 ASSFIQGASPLH
TRBJ1-2 TRBV20-1 - SVLANYGYT
TRBJ1-6 TRBV9 TRBD1 ASSADRVSSPLH
TRBJ2-1 TRBV20-1 TRBD2 CARAGLAGGRWDEQF
TRBJ2-3 TRBV10-3 TRBD1 ATGPMTGYYTDTQY
TRBJ2-3 TRBV10-3 TRBD2 AISESSGGAGTDTQY
TRBJ1-2 TRBV20-1 TRBD1 SAGTPTGNYGYT
TRBJ2-1 TRBV4-3 - ASSQETSSEQF
TRBJ1-4 TRBV9 - ASSVRHTNEKLF
TRBJ1-1 TRBV5-1 - ASSFGPGMNTEAF
TRBJ1-6 TRBV7-3 - ASSLMGGLNSPLH
TRBJ1-1 TRBV5-1 - ASSLRTMRGGVDTEAF
TRBJ1-1 TRBV5-1 - ASSNGAPVAEAF
TRBJ1-2 TRBV5-1 - ASSLGLPGDGYT
TRBJ1-4 TRBV12-3/TRBV12-4 - ASSRVGSEKLF
TRBJ1-5 TRBV18 TRBD1 ASSPDRGHQPQH
TRBJ2-2 TRBV6-2/TRBV6-3 TRBD1 ATSGQANTGELF
TRBJ2-5 TRBV2 - ASKSGGTQY
TRBJ1-4 TRBV7-9 - ASSLRTAVEKLF
TRBJ2-1 TRBV24-1 TRBD2 ATSDASGNSYNEQF
TRBJ2-3 TRBV7-3 - ASSLGGMGTDTQY
TRBJ1-2 TRBV12-3/TRBV12-4 - ASSLTRFYGYT
TRBJ2-1 TRBV13 - ASSRGGRGASYNEQF
TRBJ2-5 TRBV7-8 - ASAHEDQY
TRBJ2-1 TRBV7-9 - ASSRGHPENNEQF
TRBJ1-4 TRBV14 TRBD1 ASSQVGQGKGEKLF
TRBJ2-7 TRBV29-1 - SVGARTYEQY
TRBJ1-1 TRBV4-3 - ASSQDQYPGLGGF
TRBJ2-7 TRBV20-1 TRBD2 SPTKRTSGGFYEQY
TRBJ2-3 TRBV10-3 TRBD2 AISVSGRTRLTTDTQY
TRBJ2-1 TRBV11-2 - ASSLDRGGQF
TRBJ2-1 TRBV20-1 - SAGSAGVTYNEQF
TRBJ2-5 TRBV7-2 TRBD2 ASSLLAGPETQY
TRBJ2-2 TRBV3-1 - ASSQISAGELF